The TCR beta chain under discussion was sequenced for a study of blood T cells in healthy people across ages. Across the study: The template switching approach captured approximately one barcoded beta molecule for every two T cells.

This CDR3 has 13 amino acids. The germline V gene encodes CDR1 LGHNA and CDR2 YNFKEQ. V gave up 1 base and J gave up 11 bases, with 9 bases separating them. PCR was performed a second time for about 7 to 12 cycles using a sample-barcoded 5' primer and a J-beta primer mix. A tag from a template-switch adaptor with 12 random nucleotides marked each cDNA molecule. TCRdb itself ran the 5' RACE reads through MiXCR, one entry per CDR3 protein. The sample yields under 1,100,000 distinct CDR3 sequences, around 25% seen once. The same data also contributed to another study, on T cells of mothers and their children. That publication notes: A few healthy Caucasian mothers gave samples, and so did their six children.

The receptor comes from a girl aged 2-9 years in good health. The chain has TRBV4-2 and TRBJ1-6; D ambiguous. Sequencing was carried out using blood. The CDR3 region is CASSQGTEAPLHF. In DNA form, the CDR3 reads TGTGCCAGCAGCCAAGGAACAGAGGCACCCCTCCACTTT.